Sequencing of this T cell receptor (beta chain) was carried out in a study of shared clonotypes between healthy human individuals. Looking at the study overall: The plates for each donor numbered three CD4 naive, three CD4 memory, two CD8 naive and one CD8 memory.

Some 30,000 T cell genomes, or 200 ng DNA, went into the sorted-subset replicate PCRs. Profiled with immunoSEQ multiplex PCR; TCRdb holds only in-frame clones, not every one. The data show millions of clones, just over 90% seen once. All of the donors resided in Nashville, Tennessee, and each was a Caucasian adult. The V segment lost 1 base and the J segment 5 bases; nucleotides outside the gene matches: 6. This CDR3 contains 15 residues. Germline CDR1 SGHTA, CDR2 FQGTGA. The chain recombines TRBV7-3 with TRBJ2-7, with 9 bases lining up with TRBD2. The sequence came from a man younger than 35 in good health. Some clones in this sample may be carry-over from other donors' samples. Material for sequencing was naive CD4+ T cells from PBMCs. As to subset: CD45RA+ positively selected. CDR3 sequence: CASSLMREGLHEQYF. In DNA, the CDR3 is TGTGCCAGCAGCTTAATGCGGGAGGGCCTCCACGAGCAGTACTTC.